This T cell receptor beta chain is from a study of cytotoxic CD8 clonotypes in ibrutinib-treated CLL. In the study overall: Response samples were taken after a median of approximately 13 months on treatment, range 6 to 36. Averaging across samples gave roughly 260,000 productive templates and fewer than 100,000 productive rearrangements.

Study conclusions and caveats: Higher clonality was seen at ibrutinib response and a return toward baseline at progression.

This clone occurred once. Its cognate antigen is unknown. Depth targeted 1 in 200,000 to 1 in 1 million T cells, averaging about 9.2x coverage per clonotype. Assay: immunoSEQ multiplex PCR; the TCRdb copy retains only in-frame clones and omits some. Altogether 200,000 to 250,000 clones are present, just over 70% being singletons, with the ten largest covering about 6%. The origin of this receptor is a human donor with chronic lymphocytic leukemia. Material: PBMCs, obtained after 12 months of ibrutinib treatment.

The CDR3 here is CASSKTGANTEAFF. In DNA, the CDR3 is TGTGCCAGCAGTAAGACAGGAGCCAACACTGAAGCTTTCTTT. The chain couples TRBV7-3 to TRBJ1-1, with TRBD1 as a possible D gene (6 bases). Germline assignment: CDR1 SGHTA and CDR2 FQGTGA. Between the trimmed V and J ends, which lost 6 bases and 2 bases, there was a span of 13 bases. The CDR3 is 14 amino acids.